This T cell receptor beta chain was captured by sequencing in a study of OX40 agonist ivuxolimab in advanced cancers. Whole-study findings and limits: Clonal expansion by week 6 occurred in CD4+ and CD8+ blood T cells (at 0.1 to 3.0 mg/kg). Averaging showed that CD8+ T cells had more expanded clones than CD4+ did.

With regard to this clone: Its specificity is unknown.

Patients with a history of autoimmune disease or on systemic immunosuppression were excluded. Blood samples were obtained at baseline, cycle 4 day 1, and cycle 7 day 1. Here immunoSEQ multiplex PCR was the method, and the copy in TCRdb shows in-frame clones only, minus some. The sample comprises around 95,000 clones, more than 85% of which are singletons, and 0.45% to 0.65% rests with the top ten. The germline V gene encodes CDR1 MGHRA and CDR2 YSYEKL. The V gene end was trimmed by 0 bases and the J gene end by 4 bases; junction bases not matched to a gene: 5. The CDR3 covers 15 residues. This TCR came from an adult with an advanced solid tumor such as melanoma, head and neck, liver or kidney cancer. The sequencing here drew on CD4+ or CD8+ T cells sorted from blood, taken in a trial of the OX40 agonist ivuxolimab. The V call is TRBV4-1, the J call TRBJ1-2; 7 bases agree with TRBD1. This CDR3 reads CASSQDRGQSYGYTF. The CDR3 DNA reads as TGCGCCAGCAGCCAAGATCGGGGACAGTCCTATGGCTACACCTTC.